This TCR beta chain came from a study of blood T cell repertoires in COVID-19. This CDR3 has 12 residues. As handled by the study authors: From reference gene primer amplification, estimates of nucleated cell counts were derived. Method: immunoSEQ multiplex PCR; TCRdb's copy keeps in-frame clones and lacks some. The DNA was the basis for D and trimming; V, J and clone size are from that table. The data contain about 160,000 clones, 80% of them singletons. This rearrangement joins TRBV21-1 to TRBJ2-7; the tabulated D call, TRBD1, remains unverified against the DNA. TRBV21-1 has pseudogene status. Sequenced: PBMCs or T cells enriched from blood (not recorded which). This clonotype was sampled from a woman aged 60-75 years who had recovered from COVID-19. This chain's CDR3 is CASSKGGTGEYF. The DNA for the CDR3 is TGTGCCAGCAGCAAAGGGGGGACAGGGGAGTACTTC.